The clone carrying this T cell receptor (beta chain) has only a few counts. Its antigen remains unidentified. The data are from a study of a mutant IDH1 vaccine in newly diagnosed glioma. The overall study: Vaccines began 4-6 weeks after radiotherapy alone, or with temozolomide cycles.

Sequencing used immunoSEQ multiplex PCR; TCRdb keeps in-frame clones, though not all of them. The sample yields 68,000 or so clones, more than 70% seen once. The study, taken as a whole, reports: Vaccine-induced immune responses were detected in around 92% of patients.

The time point here: week 35, safety follow-up. Every vaccine dose comprised 300 ug of mutant IDH1 20-mer peptide plus topical imiquimod. Patients came in for eight vaccinations, in weeks 1, 3, 5, 7, 11, 15, 19 and 23. Here the sequenced sample was PBMCs, taken from a glioma patient whose treatment included an IDH1 peptide vaccine. This clonotype was obtained from a man aged 18 to 29 with glioma.

CDR3 bases: TGTGCCAGCAGCCCGAGAGGACGAGGGCTCGGAACTGAAGCTTTCTTT. Protein sequence: CASSPRGRGLGTEAFF. The chain recombines TRBV7-3 with TRBJ1-1; D call uncertain. Trimming cost V 5 bases and J 5 bases, with 21 bases left between them. CDR3 size: 16 residues. The germline V gene has CDR1 SGHTA and CDR2 FQGTGA.